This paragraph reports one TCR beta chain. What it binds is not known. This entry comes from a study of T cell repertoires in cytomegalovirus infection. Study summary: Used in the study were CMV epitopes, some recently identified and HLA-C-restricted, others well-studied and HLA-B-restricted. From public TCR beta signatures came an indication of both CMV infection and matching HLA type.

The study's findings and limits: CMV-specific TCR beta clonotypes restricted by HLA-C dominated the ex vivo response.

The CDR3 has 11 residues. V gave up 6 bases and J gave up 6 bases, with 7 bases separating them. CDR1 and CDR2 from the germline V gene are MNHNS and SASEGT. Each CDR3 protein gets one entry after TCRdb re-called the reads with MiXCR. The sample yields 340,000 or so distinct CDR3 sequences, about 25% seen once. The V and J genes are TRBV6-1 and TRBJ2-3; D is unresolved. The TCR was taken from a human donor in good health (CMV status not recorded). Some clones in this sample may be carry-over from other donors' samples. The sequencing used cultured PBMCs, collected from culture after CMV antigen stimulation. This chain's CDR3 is CASRVQDTQYF. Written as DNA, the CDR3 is TGTGCCAGCAGGGTCCAGGATACGCAGTATTTT.